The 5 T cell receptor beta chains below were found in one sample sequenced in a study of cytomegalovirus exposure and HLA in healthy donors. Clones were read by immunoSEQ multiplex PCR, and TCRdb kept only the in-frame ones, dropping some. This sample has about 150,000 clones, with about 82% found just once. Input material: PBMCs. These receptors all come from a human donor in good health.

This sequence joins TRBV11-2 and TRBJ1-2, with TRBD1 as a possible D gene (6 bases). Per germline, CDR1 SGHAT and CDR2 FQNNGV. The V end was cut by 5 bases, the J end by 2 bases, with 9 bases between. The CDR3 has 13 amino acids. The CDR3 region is CASSHQGNYGYTF. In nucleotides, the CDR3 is TGTGCCAGCAGCCACCAGGGGAACTATGGCTACACCTTC. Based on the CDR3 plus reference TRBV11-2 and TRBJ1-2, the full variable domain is EAGVAQSPRYKIIEKRQSVAFWCNPISGHATLYWYQQILGQGPKLLIQFQNNGVVDDSQLPKDRFSAERLKGVDSTLKIQPAKLEDSAVYLCASSHQGNYGYTFGSGTRLTVV.

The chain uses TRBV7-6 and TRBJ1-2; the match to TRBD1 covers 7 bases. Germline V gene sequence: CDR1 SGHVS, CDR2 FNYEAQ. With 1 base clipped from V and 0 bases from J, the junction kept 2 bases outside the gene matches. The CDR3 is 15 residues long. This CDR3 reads CASSLGQGANYGYTF. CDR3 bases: TGTGCCAGCAGCTTAGGACAGGGAGCTAACTATGGCTACACCTTC.

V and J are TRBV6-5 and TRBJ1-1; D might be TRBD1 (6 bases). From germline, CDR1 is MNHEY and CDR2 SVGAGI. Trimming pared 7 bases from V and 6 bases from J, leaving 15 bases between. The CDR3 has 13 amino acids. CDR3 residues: CASTVGQTSEAFF. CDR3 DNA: TGTGCCAGCACGGTTGGACAGACCTCTGAAGCTTTCTTT.

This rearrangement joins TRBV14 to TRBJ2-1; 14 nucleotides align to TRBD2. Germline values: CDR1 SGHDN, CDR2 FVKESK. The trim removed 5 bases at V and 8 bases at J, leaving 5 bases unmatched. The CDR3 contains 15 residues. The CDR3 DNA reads TGTGCCAGCAGCGTGACTAGCGGGAGGGCCCATGAGCAGTTCTTC. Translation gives CASSVTSGRAHEQFF.

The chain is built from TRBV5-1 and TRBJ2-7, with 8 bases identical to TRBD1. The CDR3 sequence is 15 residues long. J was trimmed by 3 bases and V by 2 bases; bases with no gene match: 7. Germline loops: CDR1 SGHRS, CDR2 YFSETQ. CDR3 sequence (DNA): TGCGCCAGCAGCTTAGGCGGGACAGGATTCTACGAGCAGTACTTC. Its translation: CASSLGGTGFYEQYF. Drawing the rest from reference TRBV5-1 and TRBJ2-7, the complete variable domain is KAGVTQTPRYLIKTRGQQVTLSCSPISGHRSVSWYQQTPGQGLQFLFEYFSETQRNKGNFPGRFSGRQFSNSRSEMNVSTLELGDSALYLCASSLGGTGFYEQYFGPGTRLTVT.